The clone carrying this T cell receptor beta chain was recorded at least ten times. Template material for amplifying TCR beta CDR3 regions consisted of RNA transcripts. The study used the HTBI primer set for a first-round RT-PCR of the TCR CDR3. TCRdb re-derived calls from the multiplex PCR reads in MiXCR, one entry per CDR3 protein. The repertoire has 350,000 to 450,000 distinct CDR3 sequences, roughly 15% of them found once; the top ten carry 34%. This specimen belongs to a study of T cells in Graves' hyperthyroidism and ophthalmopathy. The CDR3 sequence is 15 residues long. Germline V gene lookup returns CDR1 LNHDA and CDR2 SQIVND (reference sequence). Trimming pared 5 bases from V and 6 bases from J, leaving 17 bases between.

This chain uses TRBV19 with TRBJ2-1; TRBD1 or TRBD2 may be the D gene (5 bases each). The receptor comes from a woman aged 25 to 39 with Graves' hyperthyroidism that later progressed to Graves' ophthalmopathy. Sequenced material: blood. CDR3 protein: CASSAALGVTNEQFF. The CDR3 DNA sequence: TGTGCCAGTAGTGCGGCTTTGGGGGTCACCAATGAGCAGTTCTTC.